Listed below are T cell receptor beta chains from one sample, sequenced in a study of blood T cell repertoires in COVID-19. Sequenced by immunoSEQ multiplex PCR; TCRdb stores in-frame clones only, minus some. Of just over 150,000 clones in the sample, about 88% were seen once. Sequenced material: peripheral blood. These receptors all stem from a woman in her 70s with acute or convalescent COVID-19. Both conserved end residues are part of each CDR3. Each record gives: J gene, V gene, D gene, clone size, CDR3 protein, CDR3 DNA. D genes are given only for firm matches. Clone size is shown for a subset of rows, as once, few, many or a class of expanded clone.

>TRBJ1-2|TRBV6-1|NA|NA
CASSELDLRGYTF
TGTGCCAGCAGTGAACTGGACTTACGGGGCTACACCTTC
>TRBJ1-5|TRBV5-6|NA|few
CASSLSGSNQPQHF
TGTGCCAGCAGCTTGAGCGGAAGCAATCAGCCCCAGCATTTT
>TRBJ2-6|TRBV5-4|NA|NA
CASRRGLNSGANVLTF
TGTGCCAGCAGGAGAGGCTTGAACTCTGGGGCCAACGTCCTGACTTTC
>TRBJ2-5|TRBV20-1|TRBD2|once
CSASTSGSLETQYF
TGCAGTGCTAGTACTAGCGGTTCCCTAGAGACCCAGTACTTC
>TRBJ2-7|TRBV27|TRBD1|NA
CASSLPGTGLEEQYF
TGTGCCAGCAGTTTACCCGGGACAGGGCTAGAGGAGCAGTACTTC
>TRBJ2-6|TRBV18|NA|NA
CASSREISGANVLTF
TGTGCCAGCTCACGGGAGATCTCTGGGGCCAACGTCCTGACTTTC
>TRBJ2-7|TRBV7-9|TRBD1|NA
CASSALPGTGRSYEQYF
TGTGCCAGCAGCGCCCTCCCCGGGACAGGTCGTTCCTACGAGCAGTACTTC
>TRBJ2-7|TRBV3-1/TRBV3-2|NA|NA
CASSLTNTYEQYF
TGTGCCAGCAGCCTTACAAATACCTACGAGCAGTACTTC
>TRBJ2-1|TRBV5-1|TRBD1|NA
CASSLAGGNYNEQFF
TGCGCCAGCAGCTTGGCAGGGGGCAACTACAATGAGCAGTTCTTC
>TRBJ2-6|TRBV15|NA|NA
CATSRDWGGSGANVLTF
TGTGCCACCAGCAGAGATTGGGGAGGCTCTGGGGCCAACGTCCTGACTTTC
>TRBJ1-5|TRBV3-1/TRBV3-2|NA|few
CASSLGGGSNQPQHF
TGTGCCAGCAGCCTCGGGGGGGGGAGCAATCAGCCCCAGCATTTT
>TRBJ2-1|TRBV6-6|NA|NA
CASSYSSGYREFF
TGTGCCAGCAGTTACTCCTCAGGTTACAGGGAGTTCTTC
>TRBJ2-1|TRBV24-1|TRBD2|NA
CATSDSLLAGFSYNEQFF
TGTGCCACCAGTGATTCTCTACTAGCGGGGTTTTCCTACAATGAGCAGTTCTTC
>TRBJ2-5|TRBV7-6|NA|NA
CASSFEAGAQTQYF
TGTGCCAGCAGCTTCGAGGCAGGGGCTCAGACCCAGTACTTC
>TRBJ1-6|TRBV5-1|NA|NA
CASSLVGAGNSPLHF
TGCGCCAGCAGCTTGGTAGGAGCGGGGAATTCACCCCTCCACTTT
>TRBJ2-1|TRBV15|TRBD2|NA
CATSRDRGAGGTDSYNEQFF
TGTGCCACCAGCAGAGATAGGGGCGCGGGGGGGACCGACTCCTACAATGAGCAGTTCTTC
>TRBJ2-5|TRBV5-1|TRBD2|NA
CASSYPSGAGGETQYF
TGCGCCAGCAGCTACCCTTCGGGGGCGGGGGGAGAGACCCAGTACTTC